The clone carrying this T cell receptor (beta chain) has a handful of counts. Its target is unknown. The read terminates 3 residues before the CDR3 end, so the remaining end is supplied by the germline J gene. This entry comes from a study of T cell clonality in common variable immunodeficiency. The protocol was immunoSEQ multiplex PCR, while the TCRdb copy is restricted to in-frame clones and leaves out a portion. The sample yields around 30,000 clones, without any singletons. Findings of the study overall: Authors noted CVID clonality's cause needs subpopulation repertoire sequencing. In common variable immunodeficiency, TCR beta chains reportedly carried fewer deletions and N-nucleotide insertions. Links between repertoire features and CVID complications were heterogeneity-limited.

Diagnosis required reduced IgG, IgA and/or IgM with specific antibody deficiency. Replacement immunoglobulin had been given to every CVID subject for at least one year. Per the germline V gene, CDR1 is LNHDA and CDR2 is SQIVND (reference sequence). CDR3 size: 14 residues. This TCR derives from a human donor with common variable immunodeficiency. The chain links TRBV19 to TRBJ1-2; a possible D gene is TRBD1 (5 bases). Sequenced input: peripheral blood mononuclear cells. The chain's CDR3 is CASSGGVVGQGYTF. The CDR3 DNA, read in part, is TGTGCCAGTAGTGGAGGGGTCGTCGGGCAGGGC.